Given below is one T cell receptor (beta chain) in context. Its target is unknown. The data derive from a study of a mutant IDH1 vaccine in newly diagnosed glioma. Study overall: Patients were started on vaccination 4-6 weeks after radiotherapy alone, or with temozolomide cycles. Study results and caveats: Patients showed vaccine-induced immune responses at a rate of 93.3%.

Profiled with immunoSEQ multiplex PCR; TCRdb holds only in-frame clones, not every one. The sample contains tens of thousands of clones, 70% to 85% of which appear only once. The time point: week 5, during vaccination. In every dose of vaccine, 300 ug of mutant IDH1 20-mer peptide was given alongside topical imiquimod. Newly diagnosed WHO grade 3 or 4 IDH1-mutant, ATRX-lost astrocytomas were identified in the donors. The V gene lost 1 base and the J gene lost 4 bases, with 11 bases spanning the gap. The CDR3 is made up of 14 amino acids. Looked up from germline, CDR1 is MNHNS and CDR2 is SASEGT. This sample comprised PBMCs, obtained from a glioma patient whose treatment included an IDH1 peptide vaccine. This receptor was identified in a woman in her late teens or twenties with glioma. Some clones in this sample may be carry-over from other donors' samples. This chain uses TRBV6-1 with TRBJ2-7; tentatively, D is TRBD1 (5 bases). The CDR3 sequence is CASSEVSGSYEQYF. The DNA for the CDR3 is TGTGCCAGCAGTGAAGTGTCAGGGTCATACGAGCAGTACTTC.